A single sample is the source of the 5 T cell receptor beta chains below, sequenced in a study of blood T cells in healthy people across ages. A sample-barcoded 5' primer and a J-beta primer mix were used in a second PCR of roughly 7 to 11 cycles. From the 5' RACE reads, TCRdb called clonotypes with MiXCR, one entry per CDR3 protein. The repertoire includes more than 500,000 distinct CDR3 sequences, 27% of them detected once, and about 18% sits in the top ten. The source material was blood. The receptors were gathered from an older woman in good health.

The CDR3 DNA sequence: TGTGCCGCCCGGATAGCGCACGGCGACTATGGCTACACCTTC. Amino acids: CAARIAHGDYGYTF. J is TRBJ1-2 and V is TRBV6-2 or TRBV6-3; D gene uncertain. Per the germline V gene, CDR1 is MNHEY and CDR2 is SVGEGT. V was trimmed by 11 bases and J by 3 bases, leaving 19 bases between them. This CDR3 comprises 14 residues.

The sample holds a few counts of this clonotype. The chain's CDR3 is CASSQQDRENTEAFF. The CDR3, as DNA: TGCGCCAGCAGCCAGCAGGACAGGGAGAACACTGAAGCTTTCTTT. This chain links TRBV4-3 with TRBJ1-1; 8 bases line up with TRBD1. There are 15 residues in the CDR3. J gave up 1 base and V 3 bases, and 4 bases lay outside the gene matches. Germline loops: CDR1 LGHNA, CDR2 YSLEER.

This chain uses TRBV18 with TRBJ2-7; TRBD2 agrees at 8 bases. The DNA end is a closer match to TRBJ2-5, so the J assignment may be wrong. CDR1 and CDR2 from the germline V gene are KGHSH and LQKENI. This CDR3 comprises 14 residues. Here the CDR3 reads CASSPGGAGETQYF. CDR3 DNA: TGTGCCAGCTCACCCGGGGGGGCCGGTGAGACCCAGTACTTC.

In nucleotides, the CDR3 is TGCAGTGCTCCGACTAGCTCGGGCACCGGGGAGCTGTTTTTT. It is translated as CSAPTSSGTGELFF. The rearrangement joins TRBV20-1 to TRBJ2-2, with 7 bases fitting TRBD2. CDR1 and CDR2 (germline): DFQATT, SNEGSKA (reference sequence). V lost 5 bases to trimming and J lost 4 bases; unmatched junction nucleotides: 7. The CDR3 is 14 amino acids.

This clonotype was detected a few times. The CDR3 nucleotides are TGTGCCAGCAGCGGTGCTGGGGGGCTACTCTACAATGAGCAGTTCTTC. It encodes CASSGAGGLLYNEQFF. The V and J genes are TRBV7-3 and TRBJ2-1; TRBD1 or TRBD2 may be the D gene (6 bases each). CDR1 SGHTA and CDR2 FQGTGA come from the germline V gene. The CDR3 has 16 residues. Trimming cost V 5 bases and J 3 bases, with 17 bases left between them.